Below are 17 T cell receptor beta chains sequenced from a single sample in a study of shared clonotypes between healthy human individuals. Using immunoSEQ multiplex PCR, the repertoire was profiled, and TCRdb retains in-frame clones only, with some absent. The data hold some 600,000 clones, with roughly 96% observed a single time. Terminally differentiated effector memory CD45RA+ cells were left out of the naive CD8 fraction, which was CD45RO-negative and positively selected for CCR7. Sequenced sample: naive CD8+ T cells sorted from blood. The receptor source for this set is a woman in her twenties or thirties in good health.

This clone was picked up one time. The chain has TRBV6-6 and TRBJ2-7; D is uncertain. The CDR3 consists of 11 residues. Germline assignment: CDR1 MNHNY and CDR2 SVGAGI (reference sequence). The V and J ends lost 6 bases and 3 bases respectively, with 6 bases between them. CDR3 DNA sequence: TGTGCCAGCAGAAATAGCTACGAGCAGTACTTC. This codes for CASRNSYEQYF.

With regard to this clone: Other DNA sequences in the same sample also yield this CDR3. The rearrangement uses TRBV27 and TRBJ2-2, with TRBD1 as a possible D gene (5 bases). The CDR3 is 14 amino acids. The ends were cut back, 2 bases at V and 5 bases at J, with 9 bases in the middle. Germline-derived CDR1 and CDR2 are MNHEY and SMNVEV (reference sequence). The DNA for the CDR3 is TGTGCCAGCAGTTTAGGGCAGGGAACCGGGGAGCTGTTTTTT. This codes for CASSLGQGTGELFF.

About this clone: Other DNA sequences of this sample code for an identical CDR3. DNA for the CDR3: TGTGCCAGCAGTTTATGGGTTGGTCAGCCCCAGCATTTT. Amino acids: CASSLWVGQPQHF. The rearrangement links TRBV27 to TRBJ1-5, with D unclear. The CDR3 runs 13 residues. Germline V gene data show CDR1 as MNHEY and CDR2 as SMNVEV (reference sequence). V dropped 1 base and J dropped 6 bases, with 7 bases sitting between them.

The CDR3 loop reads CASSLAMGGGGTGELFF. Here the CDR3 DNA reads TGTGCCAGCAGCTTGGCCATGGGGGGCGGCGGCACCGGGGAGCTGTTTTTT. The rearrangement joins TRBV5-4 to TRBJ2-2, with D possibly called TRBD1 or TRBD2 (6 bases each). The length of the CDR3 is 17 residues. Germline loops: CDR1 SGHNT, CDR2 YYREEE (reference sequence). V was trimmed by 0 bases and J by 4 bases, leaving 16 bases between them.

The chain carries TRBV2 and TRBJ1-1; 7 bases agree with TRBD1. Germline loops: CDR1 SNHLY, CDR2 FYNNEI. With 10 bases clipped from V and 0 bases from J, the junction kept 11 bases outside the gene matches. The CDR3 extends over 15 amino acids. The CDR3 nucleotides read TGTGCCAACAACCCGTCCGGGACAGTGAACACTGAAGCTTTCTTT. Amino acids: CANNPSGTVNTEAFF.

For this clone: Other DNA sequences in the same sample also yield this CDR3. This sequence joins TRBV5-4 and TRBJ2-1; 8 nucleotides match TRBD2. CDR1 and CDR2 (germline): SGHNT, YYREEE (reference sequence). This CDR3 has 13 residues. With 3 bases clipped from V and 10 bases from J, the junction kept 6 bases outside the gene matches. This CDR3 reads CASSSGLAGEQFF. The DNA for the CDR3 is TGTGCCAGCAGCTCCGGACTAGCAGGCGAGCAGTTCTTC.

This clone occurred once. The CDR3 sequence: CASTIEPGQRYNEQYF. The CDR3 DNA reads as TGTGCCAGCACCATAGAGCCGGGACAGCGGTACAACGAGCAGTACTTC. The J gene is TRBJ2-7, the V gene TRBV11-2; 7 nucleotides line up with TRBD1. V trimming: 7 bases; J trimming: 5 bases; junction bases outside the gene matches: 17. The CDR3 extends over 16 amino acids. Germline V gene lookup returns CDR1 SGHAT and CDR2 FQNNGV.

CDR3 bases: TGCGCCAGCAGCTTGGAACTAGCGAAGACCTACGAGCAGTACTTC. Amino acids: CASSLELAKTYEQYF. The chain combines TRBV5-1 with TRBJ2-7; TRBD2 aligns across 7 bases. J gave up 2 bases and V 0 bases, and 5 bases lay outside the gene matches. The CDR3 sequence is 15 residues long. Germline-derived CDR1 and CDR2 are SGHRS and YFSETQ.

The CDR3 loop is CASSLVQGAHYGYTF. The CDR3 DNA is TGTGCCAGCAGCTTAGTACAGGGGGCACACTATGGCTACACCTTC. V and J are TRBV7-2 and TRBJ1-2, with 9 bases fitting TRBD1. V lost 1 base and J lost 3; bases outside the gene matches: 3. Germline CDR1 is SGHTA and CDR2 is FQGNSA. CDR3 length: 15 residues.

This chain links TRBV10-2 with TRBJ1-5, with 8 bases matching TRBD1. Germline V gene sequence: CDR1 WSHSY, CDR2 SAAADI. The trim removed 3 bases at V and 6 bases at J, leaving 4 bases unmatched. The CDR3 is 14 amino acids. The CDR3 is CASSDPDRGQPQHF. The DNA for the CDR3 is TGCGCCAGCAGTGATCCCGACAGGGGTCAGCCCCAGCATTTT.

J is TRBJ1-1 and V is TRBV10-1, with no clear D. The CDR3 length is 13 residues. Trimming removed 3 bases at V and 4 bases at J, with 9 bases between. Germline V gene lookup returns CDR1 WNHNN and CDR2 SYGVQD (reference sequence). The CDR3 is CASSELGFTEAFF. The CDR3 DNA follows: TGCGCCAGCAGTGAATTAGGGTTCACTGAAGCTTTCTTT.

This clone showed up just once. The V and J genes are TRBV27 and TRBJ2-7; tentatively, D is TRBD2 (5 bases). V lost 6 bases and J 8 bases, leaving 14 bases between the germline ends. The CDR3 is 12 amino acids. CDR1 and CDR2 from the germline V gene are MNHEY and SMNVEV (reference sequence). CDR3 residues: CASSPGSVQQYF. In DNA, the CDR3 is TGTGCCAGCAGCCCGGGGTCAGTACAGCAGTACTTC.

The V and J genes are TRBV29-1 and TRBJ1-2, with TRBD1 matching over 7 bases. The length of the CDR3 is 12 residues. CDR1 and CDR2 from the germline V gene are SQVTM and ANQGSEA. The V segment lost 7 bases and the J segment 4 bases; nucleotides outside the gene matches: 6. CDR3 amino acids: CSAGDSFYGYTF. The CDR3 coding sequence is TGCAGCGCCGGGGACAGCTTCTATGGCTACACCTTC.

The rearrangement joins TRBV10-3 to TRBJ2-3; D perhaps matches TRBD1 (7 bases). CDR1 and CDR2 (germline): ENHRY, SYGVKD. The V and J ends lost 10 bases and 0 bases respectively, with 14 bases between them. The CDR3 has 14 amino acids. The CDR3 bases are TGTGCCACCGCGGGACAGTCTAGCACAGATACGCAGTATTTT. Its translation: CATAGQSSTDTQYF.

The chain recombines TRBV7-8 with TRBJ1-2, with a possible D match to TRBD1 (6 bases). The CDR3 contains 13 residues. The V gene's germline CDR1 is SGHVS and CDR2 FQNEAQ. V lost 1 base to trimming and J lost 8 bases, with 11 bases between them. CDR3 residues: CASSLVGGRGYTF. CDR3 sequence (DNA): TGTGCCAGCAGCTTAGTCGGGGGCAGGGGCTACACCTTC. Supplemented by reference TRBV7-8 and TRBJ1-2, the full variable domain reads GAGVSQSPRYKVAKRGQDVALRCDPISGHVSLFWYQQALGQGPEFLTYFQNEAQLDKSGLPSDRFFAERPEGSVSTLKIQRTQQEDSAVYLCASSLVGGRGYTFGSGTRLTVV.

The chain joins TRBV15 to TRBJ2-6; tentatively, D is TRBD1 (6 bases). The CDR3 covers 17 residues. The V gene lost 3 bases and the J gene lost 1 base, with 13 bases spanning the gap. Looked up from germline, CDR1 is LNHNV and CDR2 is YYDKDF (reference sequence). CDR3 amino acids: CATSRAAGVSGANVLTF. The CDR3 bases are TGTGCCACCAGCAGGGCCGCAGGGGTATCTGGGGCCAACGTCCTGACTTTC.

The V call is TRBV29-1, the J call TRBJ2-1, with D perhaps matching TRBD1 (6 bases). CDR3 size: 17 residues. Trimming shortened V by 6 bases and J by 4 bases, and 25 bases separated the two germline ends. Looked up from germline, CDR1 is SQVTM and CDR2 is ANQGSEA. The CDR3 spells CSVAGTLTGQGYNEQFF. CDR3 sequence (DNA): TGCAGCGTCGCCGGGACATTGACGGGTCAAGGATACAATGAGCAGTTCTTC.